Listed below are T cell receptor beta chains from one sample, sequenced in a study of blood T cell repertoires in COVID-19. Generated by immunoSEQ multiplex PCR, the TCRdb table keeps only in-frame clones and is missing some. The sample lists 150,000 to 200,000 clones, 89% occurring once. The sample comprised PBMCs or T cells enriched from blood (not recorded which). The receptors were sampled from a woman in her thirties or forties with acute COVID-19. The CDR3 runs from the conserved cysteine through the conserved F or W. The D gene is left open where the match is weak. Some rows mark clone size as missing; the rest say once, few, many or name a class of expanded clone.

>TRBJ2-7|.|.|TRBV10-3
TGTGCCATCAGTGAGTTGAGGGGGAGCCGGGCCTACGAGCAGTACTTC
CAISELRGSRAYEQYF
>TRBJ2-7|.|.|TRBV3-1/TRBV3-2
TGTGCCAGCAGTAGGTCGGGAAAGCAGTACTTC
CASSRSGKQYF
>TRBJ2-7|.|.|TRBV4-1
TGCGCCAGCAGCGCGCAACAGGGTTACGAGCAGTACTTC
CASSAQQGYEQYF
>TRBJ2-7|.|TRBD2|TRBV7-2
TGTGCCAGCAGCCCCGCGACTAGCGGGCAATCTGAAGAGCAGTACTTC
CASSPATSGQSEEQYF
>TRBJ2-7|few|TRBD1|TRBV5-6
TGTGCCAGCACTCAGGGGGCGCCAGGCTTCTACGAGCAGTACTTC
CASTQGAPGFYEQYF
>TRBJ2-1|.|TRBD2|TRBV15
TGTGCCACCAGCTTTTCCAGAGCGGGAGGCTACAATGAGCAGTTCTTC
CATSFSRAGGYNEQFF
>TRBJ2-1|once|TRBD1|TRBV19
TGTGCCAGTAGCTTGGACAGGGGAAATGAGCAGTTCTTC
CASSLDRGNEQFF
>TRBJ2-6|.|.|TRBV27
TGTGCCAGCAGTTTATCCGTCTCTGGGGCCAACGTCCTGACTTTC
CASSLSVSGANVLTF
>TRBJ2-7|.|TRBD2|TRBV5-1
TGCGCCAGCAGTCAAGCGGGGGGCTCCTACGAGCAGTACTTC
CASSQAGGSYEQYF
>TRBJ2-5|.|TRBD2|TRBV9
TGTGCCAGCAGCGTAGAGGTACTAGCGGAGAGTCTGGAGACCCAGTACTTC
CASSVEVLAESLETQYF
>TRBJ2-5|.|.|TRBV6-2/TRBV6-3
TGTGCCAGCAGTTACGGGGACTCGGCCGGGGTACGGTACTTC
CASSYGDSAGVRYF
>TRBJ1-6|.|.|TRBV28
TGTGCCAGCAGCCCTTCCGTCTTTAATTCACCCCTCCACTTT
CASSPSVFNSPLHF
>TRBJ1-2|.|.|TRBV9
TGTGCCAGCAGCGCCAGGGGCCCCTATGGTGGCTACACCTTC
CASSARGPYGGYTF
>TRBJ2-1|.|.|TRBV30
TGTGCCTGGAGTGTCCCGGGAGTGAGCTTCTACAATGAGCAGTTCTTC
CAWSVPGVSFYNEQFF
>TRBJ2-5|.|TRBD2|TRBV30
TGTGCCTGGAGTGTACCAGCATTGGCTAGCGGGCAAGAGACCCAGTACTTC
CAWSVPALASGQETQYF
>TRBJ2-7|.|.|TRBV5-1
TGCGCCAGCAGCTTATCGGGGTACGAGCAGTACTTC
CASSLSGYEQYF
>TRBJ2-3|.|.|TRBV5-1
TGCGCCAGCAGCCCCCGGACAAGCCCGAACACAGATACGCAGTATTTT
CASSPRTSPNTDTQYF
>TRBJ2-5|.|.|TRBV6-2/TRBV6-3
TGTGCCAGCAGTAGAAACGGAGAGAGGGAGACCCAGTACTTC
CASSRNGERETQYF
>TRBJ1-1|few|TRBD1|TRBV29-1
TGCAGCATTTCACGGCAGGGGGCGACTGAAGCTTTCTTT
CSISRQGATEAFF
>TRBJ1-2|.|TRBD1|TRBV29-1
TGCAGCCCAGGAGGGGGCAGGAACTGTCCCTGTGGCTACACCTTC
CSPGGGRNCPCGYTF
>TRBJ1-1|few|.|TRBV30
TGTGCCTGGAGTGCCCTTACGGACATCCCTGAAGCTTTCTTT
CAWSALTDIPEAFF
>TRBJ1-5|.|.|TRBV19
TGTGCCAGTAGTTCGGTTGTGGACAGAGGGCAGCCCCAGCATTTT
CASSSVVDRGQPQHF
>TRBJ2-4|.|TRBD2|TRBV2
TGTGCCAGCAGTGAAAGGTTGAGCGGGGGGGCGGAGAAAAACATTCAGTACTTC
CASSERLSGGAEKNIQYF
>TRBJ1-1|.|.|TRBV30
TGTGCCTGGACTGGGGCTGGAGGGTCGATGAACACTGAAGCTTTCTTT
CAWTGAGGSMNTEAFF
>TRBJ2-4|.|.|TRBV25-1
TGTGCCAGCAGTGAAAGGCAGGCGGGGACCATTCAGTACTTC
CASSERQAGTIQYF
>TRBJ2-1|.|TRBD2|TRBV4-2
TGTGCCAGCAGCCAAGATGGGTTAGCGGGGGTCGATGAGCAGTTCTTC
CASSQDGLAGVDEQFF
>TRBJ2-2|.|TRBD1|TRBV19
TGTGCCAGTAGTATAAACAGGGGCAGGGGTACCGGGGAGCTGTTTTTT
CASSINRGRGTGELFF
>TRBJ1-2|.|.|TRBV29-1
TGCAGCGTTGAAGATTTCGGTAGTCCGACAGCTAACTATGGCTACACCTTC
CSVEDFGSPTANYGYTF
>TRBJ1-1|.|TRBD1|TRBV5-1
TGCGCCAGCAGCACTGGACAGGGGGCGTCTGAAGCTTTCTTT
CASSTGQGASEAFF
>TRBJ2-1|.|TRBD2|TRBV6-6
TGTGCCAGCAGGCTTCCGGGACTAGGGGGCAATGAGCAGTTCTTC
CASRLPGLGGNEQFF
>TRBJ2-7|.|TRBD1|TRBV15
TGTGCCACCAGCAGGCGAGCGGGGACAGGGTTTGGCGAGCAGTACTTC
CATSRRAGTGFGEQYF
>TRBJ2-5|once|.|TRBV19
TGTGCCAGTAGTACTCAAGCCGGAGAGACCCAGTACTTC
CASSTQAGETQYF
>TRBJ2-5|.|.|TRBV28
TGTGCCAGCAGTTTAAGGGCGGGCGGGGAGACCCAGTACTTC
CASSLRAGGETQYF
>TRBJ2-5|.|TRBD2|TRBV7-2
TGTGCCAGCAGCTTAATCGGGGGTGCCGCGGGGGAAACCCAGTACTTC
CASSLIGGAAGETQYF
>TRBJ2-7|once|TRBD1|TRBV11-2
TGTGCCAGCAGCTTATGGGACAGAGAGTTTTACGAGCAGTACTTC
CASSLWDREFYEQYF
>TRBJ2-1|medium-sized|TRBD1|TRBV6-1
TGTGCCAGCAGTGAAGACGGGACAGGGGGCAATGAGCAGTTCTTC
CASSEDGTGGNEQFF
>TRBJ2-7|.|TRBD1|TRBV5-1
TGCGCCAGCAGCTTGGGGACCGGGACAGGGTCCTACGAGCAGTACTTC
CASSLGTGTGSYEQYF
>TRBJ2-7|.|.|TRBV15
TGTGCCACCAGCAGTAGGGACTTTACCATGGCCCACGAGCAGTACTTC
CATSSRDFTMAHEQYF
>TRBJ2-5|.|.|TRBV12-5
TGTGCTAGTAGGCCGGGCTCGGGGAGGGAGACCCAGTACTTC
CASRPGSGRETQYF
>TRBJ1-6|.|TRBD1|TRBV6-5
TGTGCCAGCAGCCCCAGGGACAGAGGTTATTCACCCCTCCACTTT
CASSPRDRGYSPLHF
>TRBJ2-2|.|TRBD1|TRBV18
TGTGCCAGCTCACCATTTCCGGGACAGGGGATCGCCGGGGAGCTGTTTTTT
CASSPFPGQGIAGELFF
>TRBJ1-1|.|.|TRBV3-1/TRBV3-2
TGTGCCAGCAGCGACCGGGTAGGAGACACTGAAGCTTTCTTT
CASSDRVGDTEAFF
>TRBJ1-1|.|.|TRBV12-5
TGTGCTAGTGGTTCCGGGAGAACTGAAGCTTTCTTT
CASGSGRTEAFF
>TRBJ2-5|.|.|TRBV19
TGTGCCAGTAGTACCCGCAGGGCAGGGGAGACCCAGTACTTC
CASSTRRAGETQYF
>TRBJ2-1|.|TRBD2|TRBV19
TGTGCCAGTAGTAATTTGGCGGGGGGTTACAATGAGCAGTTCTTC
CASSNLAGGYNEQFF
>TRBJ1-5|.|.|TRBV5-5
TGTGCCAGCAGCTTGGGACACAATCAGCCCCAGCATTTT
CASSLGHNQPQHF
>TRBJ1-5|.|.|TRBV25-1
TGTGCCAGCAGTGAATTGGACTGGTATTATCAGCCCCAGCATTTT
CASSELDWYYQPQHF
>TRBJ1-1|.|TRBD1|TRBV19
TGTGCCAGTAGTATCCCTTCTTGGACAGGAGGTTTGAACACTGAAGCTTTCTTT
CASSIPSWTGGLNTEAFF
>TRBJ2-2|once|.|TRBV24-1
TGTGCCACCAGTGATACAACAGGCCCCAGCACCGGGGAGCTGTTTTTT
CATSDTTGPSTGELFF
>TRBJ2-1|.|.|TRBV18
TGTGCCAGCTCACCACTTCCCGGCGGGACTCTCTATGTCAGTGAGCAGTTCTTC
CASSPLPGGTLYVSEQFF
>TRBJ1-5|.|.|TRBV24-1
TGTGCCACCAGTCCGAGCACCGGGAGTCAGCCCCAGCATTTT
CATSPSTGSQPQHF
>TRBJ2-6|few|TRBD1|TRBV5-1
TGCGCCAGCAGCCCGGGACAGGGGGCTGGAGGGGCCAACGTCCTGACTTTC
CASSPGQGAGGANVLTF
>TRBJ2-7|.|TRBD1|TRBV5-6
TGTGCCAGCAGCAGTGGACAGGGCAACTACGAGCAGTACTTC
CASSSGQGNYEQYF
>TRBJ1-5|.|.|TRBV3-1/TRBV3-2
TGTGCCAGCAGCCGAGGGGGACGAGGGCAGCCCCAGCATTTT
CASSRGGRGQPQHF